This TCR beta chain came from a study of technical replicates of blood from a few donors. V lost 7 bases and J 2 bases, leaving 5 bases between the germline ends. This CDR3 region has 11 residues. Germline assignment: CDR1 LNHDA and CDR2 SQIVND (reference sequence). The assay was immunoSEQ multiplex PCR, and TCRdb's table has in-frame clones only and misses some. The table records tens of thousands of clones, over 90% of them present only once. Sequencing was done on a sample of PBMCs. The chain is built from TRBV19 and TRBJ1-1; the D is unclear. The origin of this receptor is a human donor in good health. Some clones in this sample may be carry-over from other donors' samples. The CDR3 region is CASTQNTEAFF. In nucleotides, the CDR3 is TGTGCCAGTACCCAAAACACTGAAGCTTTCTTT.